This T cell receptor beta chain was observed in a study of human T cells and chemical hapten exposure. For the study at large: TCR yields per sample varied mostly from small pooled library volume differences. Study-level findings and limits: High-frequency TCRs, those above 1 in 1000, stayed the same after DPC sensitization.

There are 12 residues in the CDR3. The germline V gene has CDR1 DFQATT and CDR2 SNEGSKA (reference sequence). Trimming pared 6 bases from V and 4 bases from J, leaving 12 bases between. On this clonotype: Its cognate antigen is unknown.

For the library, individual cDNA molecules each received unique molecular identifiers. Original data processing: Individual samples carried between roughly 23,224 and 690,600 TCRs, with 95,638 as the median. TCRdb analysed the RACE reads with MiXCR anew, one entry per CDR3 protein. In this record, the V and J calls reflect TCRdb's handling and not the investigators' own analysis. The data hold some 93,000 distinct CDR3 sequences, with about 8.6% observed a single time. Specified time point: healthy volunteer bleed at 2 weeks. Unfractionated whole blood was the source of the extracted total RNA. The source material was whole blood. The clonotype was recovered from a female donor in good health. Some clones in this sample may be carry-over from other donors' samples. This sequence joins TRBV20-1 and TRBJ1-1, with D unresolved. The CDR3 protein is CSAFKVGTEAFF. In DNA, the CDR3 is TGCAGTGCCTTCAAGGTGGGCACTGAAGCTTTCTTT.